The TCR beta chain described here comes from a study of T cells after yellow fever vaccination. TCRdb re-called the 5' RACE reads with MiXCR, one entry per CDR3 protein. The profile shows 110,000 or so distinct CDR3 sequences, about 7.2% of them singletons. This clonotype was seen ten or more times. The CDR3 consists of 13 residues. V lost 6 bases to trimming and J lost 5 bases; unmatched junction nucleotides: 4. Material: CD4+ T cells sorted from PBMCs, obtained about 49 days after the first yellow fever vaccination. The chain joins TRBV12-3 or TRBV12-4 to TRBJ1-5, with TRBD1 identical over 7 bases. This receptor was taken from a young man who received the YFV17D yellow fever vaccine. For the CDR3, the DNA is TGTGCCAGCAGATCCGGACAGGATCAGCCCCAGCATTTT. The encoded protein is CASRSGQDQPQHF.